The present entry profiles one T cell receptor (beta chain) with its context. Its antigen is not identified. A second PCR of about 7 to 12 cycles used a sample-barcoded 5' primer and a J-beta primer mix. One entry per CDR3 protein, called by TCRdb with MiXCR from the 5' RACE reads. The sample consists of over a million distinct CDR3 sequences, approximately 42% of them appearing once. The data derive from a study of blood T cells in healthy people across ages. Study as a whole: Through template switching, about one barcoded beta molecule was captured per two T cells, as measured in model experiments. Study results and caveats: Naive CD4+ cells and diversity were both higher in long-lived donors than in aged donors.

The authors drew about 9.5 milliliters of peripheral blood from each donor. The clonotype originates from a woman under 30 in good health. The sequenced sample was blood.

DNA for the CDR3: TGTGCCAGCAGCTTCTCCGGGACAGGGCGGAAAAATGAGCAGTTCTTC. Translated: CASSFSGTGRKNEQFF. The chain joins TRBV7-2 to TRBJ2-1; 9 nucleotides line up with TRBD1. Germline V gene lookup returns CDR1 SGHTA and CDR2 FQGNSA. CDR3 length equals 16 residues. Trimming removed 3 bases from V and 7 bases from J; junction bases left unmatched: 10.